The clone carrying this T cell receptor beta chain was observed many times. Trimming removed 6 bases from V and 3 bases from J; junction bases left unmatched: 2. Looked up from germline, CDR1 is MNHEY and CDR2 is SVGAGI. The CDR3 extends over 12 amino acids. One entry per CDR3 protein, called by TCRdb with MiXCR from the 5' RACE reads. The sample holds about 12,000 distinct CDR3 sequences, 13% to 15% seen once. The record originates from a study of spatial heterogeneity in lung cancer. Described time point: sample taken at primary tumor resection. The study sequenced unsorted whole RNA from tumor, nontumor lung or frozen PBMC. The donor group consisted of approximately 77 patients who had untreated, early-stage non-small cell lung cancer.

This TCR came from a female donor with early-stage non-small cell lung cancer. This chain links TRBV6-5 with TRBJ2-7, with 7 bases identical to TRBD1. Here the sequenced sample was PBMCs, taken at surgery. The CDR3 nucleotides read TGTGCCAGCAGCGACAGGGACTACGAGCAGTACTTC. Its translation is CASSDRDYEQYF.